The sample holds many counts of the clone carrying this T cell receptor beta chain. The antigen is unknown. The entry originates in a study of Graves' ophthalmopathy and Graves' hyperthyroidism. Study summary: The authors collected peripheral blood at initial diagnosis, before any treatment. Study-wide results and limits: Discrimination between ophthalmopathy and stable hyperthyroidism by a 13-signature model showed about 89% sensitivity and about 81% specificity. Both a roughly 64% sensitivity and an approximately 72% specificity characterized the model's predictions of ophthalmopathy progression.

A volume of approximately 10 ml of fresh peripheral blood supplied the PBMCs. Trimming removed 1 base at V and 0 bases at J, with 8 bases between. CDR3 length: 15 residues. CDR1 is SGHRS, CDR2 YFSETQ, per germline. Using RNA transcripts, the TCR beta CDR3 regions were amplified. HTBI primers served in a first-round RT-PCR, which a second-round multiplex PCR followed. TCRdb re-called the multiplex PCR reads with MiXCR, one entry per CDR3 protein. This table has hundreds of thousands of distinct CDR3 sequences, about 41% appearing once. Source material: peripheral blood. The genes are TRBV5-1 and TRBJ1-5, with a tentative D call TRBD1 (5 bases). This TCR came from an adult man with Graves' ophthalmopathy. CDR3 DNA sequence: TGCGCCAGCAGCTTGTCTGGACATAGCAATCAGCCCCAGCATTTT. This codes for CASSLSGHSNQPQHF.